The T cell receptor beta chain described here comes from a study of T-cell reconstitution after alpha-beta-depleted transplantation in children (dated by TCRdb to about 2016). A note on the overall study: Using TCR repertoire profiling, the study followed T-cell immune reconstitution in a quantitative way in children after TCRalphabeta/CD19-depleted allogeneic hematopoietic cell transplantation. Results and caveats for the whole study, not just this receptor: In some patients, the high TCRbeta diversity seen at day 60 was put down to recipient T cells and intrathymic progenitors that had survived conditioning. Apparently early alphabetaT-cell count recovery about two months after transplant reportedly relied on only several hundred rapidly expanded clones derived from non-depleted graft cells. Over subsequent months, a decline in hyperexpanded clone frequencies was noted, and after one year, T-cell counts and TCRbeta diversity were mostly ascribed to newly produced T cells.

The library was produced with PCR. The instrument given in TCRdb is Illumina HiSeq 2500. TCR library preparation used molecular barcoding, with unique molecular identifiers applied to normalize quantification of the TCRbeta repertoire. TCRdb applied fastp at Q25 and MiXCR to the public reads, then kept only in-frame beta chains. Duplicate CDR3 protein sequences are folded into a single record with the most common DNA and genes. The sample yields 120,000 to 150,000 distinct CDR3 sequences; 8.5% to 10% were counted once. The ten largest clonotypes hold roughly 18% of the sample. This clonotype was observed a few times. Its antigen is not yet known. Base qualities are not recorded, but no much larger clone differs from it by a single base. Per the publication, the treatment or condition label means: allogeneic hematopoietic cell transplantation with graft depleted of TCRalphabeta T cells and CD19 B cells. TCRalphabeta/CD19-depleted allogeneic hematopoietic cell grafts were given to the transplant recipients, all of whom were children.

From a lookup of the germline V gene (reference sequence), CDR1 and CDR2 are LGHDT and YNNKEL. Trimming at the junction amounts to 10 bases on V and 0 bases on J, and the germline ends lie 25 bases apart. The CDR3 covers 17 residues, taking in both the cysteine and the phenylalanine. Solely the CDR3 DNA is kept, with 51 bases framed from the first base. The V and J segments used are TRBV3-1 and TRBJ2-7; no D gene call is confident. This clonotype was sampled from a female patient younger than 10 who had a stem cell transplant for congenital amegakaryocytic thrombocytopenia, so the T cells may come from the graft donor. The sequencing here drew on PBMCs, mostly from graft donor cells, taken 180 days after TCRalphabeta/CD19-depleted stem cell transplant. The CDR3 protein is CATCQDLSPGYSYEQYF. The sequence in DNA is TGTGCCACCTGCCAAGATCTGTCCCCGGGTTACTCCTACGAGCAGTACTTC.